These 17 T cell receptor beta chains originate from one sample sequenced in a study of T cells in tuberculosis. Time point here: new active TB diagnosis, blood taken before or within 7 days of starting treatment. Using immunoSEQ multiplex PCR, the repertoire was profiled, and TCRdb retains in-frame clones only, with some absent. Of roughly 31,000 clones listed, roughly 82% are singletons. Specimen: PBMCs, collected at tuberculosis diagnosis. The source of these receptors is an adult with tuberculosis.

The CDR3 bases are TGTGCCAGCAGTCGGGAGGCGGGGGGCGGGGATACGCAGTATTTT. It yields the protein CASSREAGGGDTQYF. This sequence joins TRBV2 and TRBJ2-3; 8 nucleotides line up with TRBD2. After removal of 5 bases from V and 6 bases from J, the junction contained 10 bases not matched to a gene. CDR3 length equals 15 residues. Looked up from germline, CDR1 is SNHLY and CDR2 is FYNNEI.

The rearrangement uses TRBV6-4 and TRBJ2-3, with D possibly TRBD2 on 5 matching bases. CDR3 size: 15 residues. The V end lost 4 bases, the J end lost 2 bases, and 13 bases lay between the germline ends. Germline V gene data show CDR1 as MRHNA and CDR2 as SNTAGT. The chain's CDR3 is CASSAWTSTTDTQYF. Written as DNA, the CDR3 is TGTGCCAGCAGTGCCTGGACTTCCACCACAGATACGCAGTATTTT.

The rearrangement joins TRBV5-1 to TRBJ2-2; weak D call: TRBD2 (6 bases). The CDR3 totals 15 residues. Trimming stripped 4 bases from V and 5 bases from J, with 15 bases between. CDR1 and CDR2 (germline): SGHRS, YFSETQ. CDR3 nucleotides: TGCGCCAGCAGCCCCAGACGACTAGAGACCGGGGAGCTGTTTTTT. Translated, it gives CASSPRRLETGELFF. Full variable domain (outside the CDR3, taken from reference TRBV5-1 and TRBJ2-2): KAGVTQTPRYLIKTRGQQVTLSCSPISGHRSVSWYQQTPGQGLQFLFEYFSETQRNKGNFPGRFSGRQFSNSRSEMNVSTLELGDSALYLCASSPRRLETGELFFGEGSRLTVL.

This chain connects TRBV2 to TRBJ2-1, with 12 bases fitting TRBD2. With 2 bases clipped from V and 5 bases from J, the junction kept 1 base outside the gene matches. CDR1 and CDR2 from the germline V gene are SNHLY and FYNNEI. The CDR3 sequence is 15 residues long. CDR3 sequence reads: CASSERLAGDNEQFF. The DNA of the CDR3 is TGTGCCAGCAGTGAACGACTAGCGGGAGACAATGAGCAGTTCTTC.

The rearrangement links TRBV9 to TRBJ1-6; TRBD1 aligns across 9 bases. CDR1 is SGDLS and CDR2 is YYNGEE in the germline V gene. The CDR3 runs 15 residues. V was pared by 3 bases and J by 7 bases, with 5 bases of the junction left unmatched. Here the CDR3 reads CASSAQGALNSPLHF. The CDR3 nucleotides are TGTGCCAGCAGCGCACAGGGGGCTCTCAATTCACCCCTCCACTTT.

V is TRBV6-5 and J is TRBJ1-2, with D possibly TRBD1 on 5 matching bases. V gave up 0 bases and J gave up 6 bases, with 8 bases separating them. CDR3 size: 13 residues. Germline CDR1 MNHEY, CDR2 SVGAGI. The DNA of the CDR3 is TGTGCCAGCAGTTACTCCAGGGCGGATGGCTACACCTTC. Translating it yields CASSYSRADGYTF.

V usage is TRBV28 and J usage is TRBJ2-7, with a tentative D call TRBD2 (6 bases). V lost 1 base, J lost 6 bases, and 13 bases lay in between. The CDR3 covers 14 residues. Germline assignment: CDR1 MDHEN and CDR2 SYDVKM. The CDR3 sequence: CASSLLEGIFEQYF. CDR3 DNA: TGTGCCAGCAGTTTATTGGAGGGGATATTCGAGCAGTACTTC.

This rearrangement joins TRBV11-1 to TRBJ2-1; TRBD2 is a possible D gene (6 bases). This CDR3 is 14 amino acids long. The germline V gene encodes CDR1 SGHAT and CDR2 FQDESV (reference sequence). Trimming left V 4 bases short and J 6 bases short, with 13 bases between. The CDR3 protein is CASSSWGVLNEQFF. The CDR3 DNA sequence: TGTGCCAGCAGCTCGTGGGGGGTCCTCAATGAGCAGTTCTTC.

The J gene is TRBJ1-1, the V gene TRBV25-1; no firm D call. Germline V gives CDR1 MGHDK, CDR2 SYGVNS. V was trimmed by 6 bases and J by 1 base, leaving 9 bases between them. This CDR3 has 13 residues. In nucleotides, the CDR3 is TGTGCCAGCAGCGGGTCTACGAACACTGAAGCTTTCTTT. It specifies CASSGSTNTEAFF.

The V call is TRBV19, the J call TRBJ2-1; 9 nucleotides agree with TRBD1. The trim removed 3 bases at V and 5 bases at J, leaving 2 bases unmatched. Germline-derived CDR1 and CDR2 are LNHDA and SQIVND (reference sequence). The CDR3 is 14 amino acids. DNA of the CDR3: TGTGCCAGTAGTATGGGACAGGGCCACAATGAGCAGTTCTTC. It yields the protein CASSMGQGHNEQFF.

This sequence joins TRBV4-2 and TRBJ2-7; TRBD2 matches at 7 bases. The CDR3 has 15 amino acids. Germline V gene sequence: CDR1 LGHNA, CDR2 YNFKEQ. The V and J ends lost 5 bases and 3 bases, in that order; junction bases with no gene match: 10. The CDR3 nucleotides read TGTGCCAGCAGCTTCGAACTAGCGTCGAGCTACGAGCAGTACTTC. Translated: CASSFELASSYEQYF.

As DNA, the CDR3 is TGTGCCAGCAGTAGCCTACTTAGCACAGATACGCAGTATTTT. It is translated as CASSSLLSTDTQYF. The chain carries TRBV6-5 and TRBJ2-3; D not certain. The CDR3 loop spans 14 amino acids. CDR1 and CDR2 from the germline V gene are MNHEY and SVGAGI. Trimming took off 5 bases at V and 0 bases at J, with 9 bases between the two ends.

The rearrangement joins TRBV28 to TRBJ2-7; maybe TRBD1 (6 bases). The ends were cut back, 6 bases at V and 2 bases at J, with 20 bases in the middle. CDR1 MDHEN and CDR2 SYDVKM come from the germline V gene. This CDR3 region has 16 residues. The CDR3 DNA follows: TGTGCCAGCAGGGACACCGCGTTGACAGGCACCTACGAGCAGTACTTC. Amino acid sequence: CASRDTALTGTYEQYF.

The DNA of the CDR3 is TGTGCCTGGAGTGTTGGACAGATTAATGAGCAGTTCTTC. Amino acid sequence: CAWSVGQINEQFF. V gene TRBV30 combines with J gene TRBJ2-1, with D tentatively TRBD1 (6 bases). This CDR3 is built from 13 residues. Germline loops: CDR1 GTSNPN, CDR2 SVGIG (reference sequence). The V and J ends lost 0 bases and 7 bases respectively, with 10 bases between them.

The CDR3 nucleotides are TGCAGTGCTTCGTTAGTACGCGAGCAGTACTTC. Translated, it gives CSASLVREQYF. The V gene is TRBV20-1, the J gene TRBJ2-7; D call uncertain. Germline V CDR1 and CDR2: DFQATT, SNEGSKA (reference sequence). V lost 5 bases to trimming and J lost 6 bases, with 11 bases between them. This CDR3 has 11 residues.

The chain uses TRBV6-6 and TRBJ1-1; D remains unclear. Trimming left V 10 bases short and J 4 bases short, with 16 bases between. The germline V gene encodes CDR1 MNHNY and CDR2 SVGAGI (reference sequence). The length of the CDR3 is 13 residues. The CDR3: CATTWRAPTEAFF. The CDR3 nucleotides are TGTGCCACTACCTGGAGGGCGCCCACTGAAGCTTTCTTT.

This clone was counted a few times. The chain combines TRBV30 with TRBJ2-5; 10 bases map to TRBD1. The ends lost 1 base at V and 6 bases at J; junction bases unmatched: 8. Germline V gives CDR1 GTSNPN, CDR2 SVGIG (reference sequence). The CDR3 is made up of 15 amino acids. CDR3 region: CAWSAPGQGSKTQYF. CDR3 in DNA: TGTGCCTGGAGTGCCCCGGGACAGGGGTCGAAGACCCAGTACTTC.